This T cell receptor (beta chain) was sequenced during a study of CD8 T cells in Susac syndrome. Random hexamers were used to reverse transcribe about 0.5 to 1 ug of RNA. immunoSEQ multiplex PCR amplified TCR beta CDR3 across 54 Vbeta, 13 Jbeta. One entry per CDR3 protein results from TCRdb running MiXCR on the immunoSEQ multiplex PCR reads. Among 150,000 to 200,000 distinct CDR3 sequences listed, around 95% were seen once. FACS was used to enrich TEMRA cells, whereas the CD8+ and CD4+ T cells were obtained by negative isolation. The V end was cut by 0 bases, the J end by 5 bases, with 7 bases between. CDR3 length: 14 residues. The germline gives CDR1 LGHDT, CDR2 YNNKEL (reference sequence).

The chain carries TRBV3-1 and TRBJ2-2, with D uncertain. The receptor was isolated from a human donor in good health. Sequences were obtained from CD4+ T cells from PBMCs. CDR3 residues: CASSQESPTGELFF. Here the CDR3 DNA reads TGTGCCAGCAGCCAAGAGAGTCCGACCGGGGAGCTGTTTTTT.